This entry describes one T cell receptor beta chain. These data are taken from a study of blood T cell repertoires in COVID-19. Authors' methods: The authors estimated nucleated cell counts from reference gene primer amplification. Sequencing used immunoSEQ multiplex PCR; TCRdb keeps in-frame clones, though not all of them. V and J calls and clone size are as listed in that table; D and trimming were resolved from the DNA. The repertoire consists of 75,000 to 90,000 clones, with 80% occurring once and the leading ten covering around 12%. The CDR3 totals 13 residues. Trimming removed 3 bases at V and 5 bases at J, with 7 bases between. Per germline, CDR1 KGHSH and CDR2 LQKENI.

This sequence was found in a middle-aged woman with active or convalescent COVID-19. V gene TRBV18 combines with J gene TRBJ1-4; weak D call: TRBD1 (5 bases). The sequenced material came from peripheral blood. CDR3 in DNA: TGTGCCAGCTCACCGCGACAGAATGAAAAACTGTTTTTT. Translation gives CASSPRQNEKLFF.